The source of this TCR beta chain is a study of blood T cell repertoires in COVID-19. In the original workflow: Scientists estimated how many nucleated cells there were by amplifying reference gene primers. Using immunoSEQ multiplex PCR, the repertoire was profiled, and TCRdb retains in-frame clones only, with some absent. Clone size and V and J calls were adopted from that table, with D and trimming inferred from the DNA. The data show 50,000 to 75,000 clones, with around 77% seen just once and about a fifth held by the top ten. This CDR3 is 16 amino acids long. The junction had 7 bases not matched to a gene; V was cut back by 2 bases and J by 0 bases. Per the germline V gene, CDR1 is LGHDT and CDR2 is YNNKEL (reference sequence).

The TCR originated in an elderly man with active or convalescent COVID-19. Material: peripheral blood. This sequence joins TRBV3-1 (or the pseudogene TRBV3-2) and TRBJ2-7, with 7 positions matching TRBD2. CDR3 coding DNA: TGTGCCAGCAGCCAATCGGTTAGGGACTACTCCTACGAGCAGTACTTC. Protein product: CASSQSVRDYSYEQYF.